Listed below are T cell receptor beta chains from one sample, sequenced in a study of T cells in Graves' hyperthyroidism and ophthalmopathy. TCRdb called the multiplex PCR reads again in MiXCR, with one record for every CDR3 protein. The sample lists a few hundred thousand distinct CDR3 sequences, about 15% occurring once. Specimen: blood. These receptors all stem from a woman aged 25 to 39 with Graves' hyperthyroidism that later progressed to Graves' ophthalmopathy. Both conserved end residues are part of each CDR3. Each record gives: V gene, J gene, CDR3 protein.

TRBV11-2,TRBJ1-1,CASSWRPGTVEYGTEAFF
TRBV30,TRBJ1-3,CAWTADTGIGNTIYF
TRBV5-5,TRBJ2-2,CASSLVPEPTGELFF
TRBV20-1,TRBJ1-1,CSVDGDTEAFF
TRBV6-1,TRBJ2-7,CASSPPDRGGGYEQYF
TRBV29-1,TRBJ2-3,CSVGTSGTADTQYF
TRBV7-2,TRBJ1-1,CASSLGLVPGTEAFF
TRBV7-9,TRBJ2-7,CASSPRSILQGKSYEQYF
TRBV12-3/TRBV12-4,TRBJ2-7,CASSAVGSYEQYF
TRBV20-1,TRBJ1-5,CSARTGNQPQHF
TRBV11-2,TRBJ2-7,CASSLNAGEQYF
TRBV19,TRBJ2-2,CASIGYRAVNTGELFF
TRBV5-1,TRBJ2-3,CASSLAGATTDTQYF
TRBV7-3,TRBJ2-1,CASSLAGLSYNNEQFF
TRBV29-1,TRBJ2-1,CSAHGGLASNEQFF
TRBV19,TRBJ2-1,CASSVGGLAIYNEQFF
TRBV27,TRBJ2-2,CASRGYTGELFF
TRBV28,TRBJ1-5,CASGQGLSNQPQHF
TRBV29-1,TRBJ2-4,CSVRDRLAKNIQYF
TRBV4-2,TRBJ1-5,CASSQEGDDQPQHF
TRBV20-1,TRBJ2-7,CSASDRENEQYF
TRBV7-3,TRBJ1-5,CASSLSIAQPQHF
TRBV10-3,TRBJ1-1,CAISATTGVTEAFF
TRBV9,TRBJ2-2,CASSARDRNTGELFF
TRBV12-3/TRBV12-4,TRBJ2-3,CASSSAQDFTDTQYF
TRBV3-1,TRBJ1-1,CASSHNTDRGTEAFF
TRBV20-1,TRBJ2-1,CSATPPITSYNEQFF
TRBV7-8,TRBJ1-6,CASSLQALNSPLHF
TRBV12-3/TRBV12-4,TRBJ2-7,CASSQGSGRIYEQYF
TRBV2,TRBJ2-7,CASSELGRHPEQYF
TRBV13,TRBJ2-7,CASSSGGGPYEQHF
TRBV27,TRBJ2-1,CASSLSTAGYNEQFF
TRBV7-9,TRBJ2-1,CASSLAGTSGISIEQFF
TRBV10-3,TRBJ2-5,CAIRGLAEGGETQYF
TRBV7-3,TRBJ2-1,CASSLTRQGPYNEQFF
TRBV19,TRBJ2-7,CASSIASGSSYEQYF
TRBV6-1,TRBJ2-5,CASSSEGTSAETQYF
TRBV6-1,TRBJ1-2,CASSSRAGGENYGYTF